This is a list of T cell receptor beta chains from one sample in a study of blood T cells in healthy people across ages. MiXCR, applied by TCRdb to the 5' RACE reads, yields one record per CDR3 protein. Found here are 750,000 to 1,000,000 distinct CDR3 sequences, almost 30% of them singletons; the top ten hold 10%. The same specimen was also included in a second study, on T cells of mothers and their children.

The sample taken for sequencing was blood. These receptors came from a woman aged 40 to 50 in good health. Each CDR3 is given with its conserved first and last residue. Fields, in order: V gene, D gene, J gene, clone size, CDR3 protein, CDR3 DNA. D genes are given only for firm matches. Rows may omit the clone size; those that give it use once, few, many or a size class.

TRBV14	TRBD2	TRBJ2-3	-	CASSPERGLRADTQYF	TGTGCCAGCAGCCCTGAGCGGGGGCTGAGGGCAGATACGCAGTATTTT
TRBV7-2	-	TRBJ2-1	many	CASSEWEFDEQFF	TGTGCCAGCAGTGAGTGGGAGTTCGATGAGCAGTTCTTC
TRBV6-2/TRBV6-3	-	TRBJ1-6	few	CASWSSYNSPLHF	TGTGCCAGCTGGAGCTCCTATAATTCACCCCTCCACTTT
TRBV7-9	-	TRBJ1-5	-	CASSFGSSANQLQHF	TGTGCCAGCAGCTTCGGTAGTTCTGCTAATCAGCTCCAGCATTTT
TRBV13	-	TRBJ1-2	-	CASSLCRGLRCGYTF	TGTGCCAGCAGCTTATGCCGAGGATTAAGATGTGGCTACACCTTC
TRBV12-3/TRBV12-4	-	TRBJ2-3	few	CASKTSRTGQDTQYF	TGTGCCAGCAAAACCTCACGGACCGGGCAAGATACGCAGTATTTT
TRBV6-5	-	TRBJ2-1	-	CASSYGVAREQFF	TGTGCCAGCAGTTACGGGGTGGCGCGGGAGCAGTTCTTC
TRBV10-2	TRBD1	TRBJ1-2	-	CASGATGDYGYTF	TGCGCCAGCGGCGCTACAGGGGACTATGGCTACACCTTC
TRBV20-1	-	TRBJ1-3	-	CSANTGSANTIYF	TGCAGTGCTAATACAGGGTCCGCAAACACCATATATTTT
TRBV29-1	TRBD1	TRBJ2-7	many	CSVARDRDAEQYF	TGCAGCGTTGCGCGGGACAGGGATGCCGAGCAGTACTTC
TRBV20-1	-	TRBJ2-5	many	CSARGRRYQETQYF	TGCAGTGCTAGAGGGAGACGGTACCAAGAGACCCAGTACTTC
TRBV7-2	TRBD2	TRBJ2-4	-	CASSSTSGRAGEQYF	TGTGCCAGCAGCTCGACTAGCGGGAGGGCGGGAGAGCAGTACTTC
TRBV20-1	-	TRBJ1-1	once	CSAKKNTEAFF	TGCAGTGCTAAGAAAAACACTGAAGCTTTCTTT
TRBV20-1	-	TRBJ2-7	many	CSASLPRPPYEQYF	TGCAGTGCTAGTCTCCCCAGGCCACCCTACGAGCAGTACTTC
TRBV7-2	TRBD2	TRBJ2-5	many	CASSLVPSGGEETQYF	TGTGCCAGCAGCTTAGTCCCTAGCGGGGGGGAAGAGACCCAGTACTTC
TRBV7-4	TRBD1	TRBJ2-7	-	CAGSSGQGPSYEQYF	TGTGCCGGCAGCTCTGGACAGGGGCCTTCATACGAGCAGTACTTC
TRBV28	-	TRBJ1-4	-	CASSLMGLGEKLFF	TGTGCCAGCAGTTTAATGGGGCTTGGAGAAAAACTGTTTTTT
TRBV5-1	TRBD1	TRBJ2-7	-	CASSLDSRGQVDEQYF	TGCGCCAGCAGCTTGGATTCTCGGGGACAGGTGGACGAGCAGTACTTC
TRBV4-1	TRBD2	TRBJ2-1	many	CASSPRGTYYNEQFF	TGCGCCAGCAGCCCGCGGGGGACCTACTACAATGAGCAGTTCTTC
TRBV28	TRBD2	TRBJ2-5	many	CASSFASGPQETQYF	TGTGCCAGCAGTTTCGCTAGCGGGCCCCAAGAGACCCAGTACTTC
TRBV6-2/TRBV6-3	-	TRBJ1-6	-	CASLFSGTAAHNSPLHF	TGTGCCAGCCTTTTCTCCGGGACCGCTGCTCATAATTCACCCCTCCACTTT
TRBV12-3/TRBV12-4	TRBD2	TRBJ2-1	few	CASSLAVGGAWMFF	TGTGCCAGCAGTTTAGCGGTCGGGGGGGCCTGGATGTTCTTC
TRBV11-2	-	TRBJ2-7	few	CASSLDGTTTGYEQYF	TGTGCCAGCAGCTTAGATGGGACCACTACAGGATACGAGCAGTACTTC
TRBV6-6	-	TRBJ2-1	many	CASSYGIAGNNEQFF	TGTGCCAGCAGTTACGGTATAGCAGGGAACAATGAGCAGTTCTTC
TRBV5-1	-	TRBJ1-2	-	CASSLGQQIGYGYTF	TGCGCCAGCAGCTTGGGACAGCAGATTGGCTATGGCTACACCTTC
TRBV28	-	TRBJ2-1	-	CASSLWEQGNNEQFF	TGTGCCAGCAGTTTATGGGAACAGGGAAACAATGAGCAGTTCTTC
TRBV5-6	TRBD2	TRBJ2-1	-	CASSPTSGGIHPRYNEQFF	TGTGCCAGCAGCCCGACTAGCGGGGGGATCCACCCTAGATACAATGAGCAGTTCTTC
TRBV20-1	-	TRBJ1-2	-	CSAPKTADYGYTF	TGCAGTGCTCCAAAGACAGCCGACTATGGCTACACCTTC
TRBV15	-	TRBJ2-5	few	CATSRPGALGGETQYF	TGTGCCACCAGCAGACCCGGGGCCCTCGGCGGAGAGACCCAGTACTTC
TRBV29-1	-	TRBJ1-1	-	CSVERLVGGTEAFF	TGCAGCGTTGAAAGGTTGGTAGGGGGCACTGAAGCTTTCTTT
TRBV27	-	TRBJ1-6	few	CASSLRSGVGNSPLHF	TGTGCCAGCAGTTTAAGGTCCGGGGTTGGTAATTCACCCCTCCACTTT
TRBV14	TRBD2	TRBJ2-1	once	CASSQIAGGLVYNEQFF	TGTGCCAGCAGCCAGATAGCGGGGGGGCTGGTGTACAATGAGCAGTTCTTC
TRBV18	TRBD2	TRBJ2-1	-	CASSGTSGRYNEQFF	TGTGCCAGCTCAGGGACTAGCGGAAGATACAATGAGCAGTTCTTC
TRBV7-2	-	TRBJ2-1	many	CASSLSRGSYNEQFF	TGCGCTAGCAGCCTGAGTCGAGGCTCCTACAATGAGCAGTTCTTC
TRBV6-6	-	TRBJ1-4	-	CASATAGEKLFF	TGTGCCAGCGCGACGGCGGGTGAAAAACTGTTTTTT
TRBV28	-	TRBJ1-5	few	CASGLGVQPQHF	TGTGCCAGCGGTCTAGGGGTCCAGCCCCAGCATTTT
TRBV27	TRBD1	TRBJ1-6	few	CASSSFRDRGSPLHF	TGTGCCAGCAGTTCCTTCCGGGACAGGGGTTCACCCCTCCACTTT
TRBV20-1	TRBD2	TRBJ2-2	few	CSAEGGGLNTGELFF	TGCAGTGCCGAGGGCGGGGGGCTGAACACCGGGGAGCTGTTTTTT
TRBV21-1	-	TRBJ2-2	-	CASSKDGQGVNTGELFF	TGTGCCAGCAGCAAAGACGGACAGGGGGTGAACACCGGGGAGCTGTTTTTT
TRBV20-1	TRBD2	TRBJ2-1	-	CSASGGYNEQFF	TGCAGTGCTAGCGGGGGGTACAATGAGCAGTTCTTC
TRBV29-1	-	TRBJ2-2	-	CSVELGGTGELFF	TGCAGCGTTGAGTTAGGGGGAACCGGGGAGCTGTTTTTT
TRBV20-1	-	TRBJ2-7	-	CSARAGIADSYEQYF	TGCAGTGCTAGAGCGGGCATCGCAGACTCCTACGAGCAGTACTTC
TRBV7-2	-	TRBJ1-2	-	CASSSGGIANYGYTF	TGTGCCAGCAGTTCCGGGGGTATAGCAAACTATGGCTACACCTTC
TRBV18	-	TRBJ1-1	-	CASSPRGGTNTEAFF	TGTGCCAGCTCACCACGGGGAGGAACGAACACTGAAGCTTTCTTT
TRBV28	-	TRBJ1-3	-	CASSSSGTDGGTIYF	TGTGCCAGCAGTTCGTCCGGGACTGATGGGGGCACCATATATTTT
TRBV19	TRBD1	TRBJ2-7	-	CTSSIDSRGTGSSYEQYF	TGTACCAGTAGTATAGACAGCCGAGGGACAGGCAGCTCCTACGAGCAGTACTTC
TRBV20-1	TRBD2	TRBJ2-1	-	CSDYGLAGANNEQFF	TGCAGTGATTATGGACTAGCGGGGGCTAACAATGAGCAGTTCTTC
TRBV20-1	-	TRBJ2-7	-	CSARVESPYEQYF	TGCAGTGCTAGAGTAGAGAGCCCCTACGAGCAGTACTTC
TRBV20-1	-	TRBJ1-2	few	CGARVGALYGYTF	TGCGGTGCTAGAGTGGGGGCGTTATATGGCTACACCTTC
TRBV20-1	TRBD2	TRBJ2-7	-	CSLLAGDSYEQYF	TGCAGCCTTCTAGCGGGAGACTCCTACGAGCAGTACTTC